This TCR beta chain was observed in a study of T cells expressing NK-cell markers. Study details: There were seven HCMV-seropositive donors and one seronegative donor among the eight sequenced.

TCRdb re-analyzed the 5' RACE reads; it lists each CDR3 protein once, without DNA. This repertoire includes a few hundred thousand distinct CDR3 sequences. The CDR3 contains 12 residues. Germline loops: CDR1 MNHEY, CDR2 SMNVEV (reference sequence). The chain employs TRBV27 and TRBJ2-5. The sequencing sample was made of blood T cells: a sorted CD56 or NKG2C T cell subset, CD4+ or CD8+ T cells, or bulk PBMC T cells (not recorded which). This clonotype originated in a man between 18 and 29 years old in good health. CDR3 sequence: CASSSLGETQYF.